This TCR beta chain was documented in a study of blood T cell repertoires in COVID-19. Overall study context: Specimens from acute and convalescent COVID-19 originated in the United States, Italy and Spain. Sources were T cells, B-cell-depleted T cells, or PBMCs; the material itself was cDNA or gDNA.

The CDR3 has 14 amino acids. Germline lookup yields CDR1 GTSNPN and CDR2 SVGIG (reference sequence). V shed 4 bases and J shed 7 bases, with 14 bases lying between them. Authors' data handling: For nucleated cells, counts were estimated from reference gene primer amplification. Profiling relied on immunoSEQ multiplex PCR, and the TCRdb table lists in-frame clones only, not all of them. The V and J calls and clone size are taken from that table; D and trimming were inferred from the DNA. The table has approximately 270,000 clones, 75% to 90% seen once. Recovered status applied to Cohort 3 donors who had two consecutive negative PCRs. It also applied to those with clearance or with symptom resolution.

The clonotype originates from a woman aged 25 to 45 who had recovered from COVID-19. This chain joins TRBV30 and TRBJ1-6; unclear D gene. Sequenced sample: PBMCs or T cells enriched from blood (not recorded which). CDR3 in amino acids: CAWNSQVLNSPLHF. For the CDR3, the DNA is TGTGCCTGGAATTCTCAGGTTCTCAATTCACCCCTCCACTTT.